One and the same sample provided the 5 T cell receptor beta chains below, sequenced in a study of OX40 agonist ivuxolimab in advanced cancers. The table came from immunoSEQ multiplex PCR; TCRdb's copy has only in-frame clones and leaves some out. The sample records roughly 92,000 clones, roughly nine tenths being singletons. Sequenced material: CD4+ or CD8+ T cells sorted from blood, taken in a trial of the OX40 agonist ivuxolimab. These receptors came from an adult with an advanced solid tumor such as melanoma, head and neck, liver or kidney cancer.

This sequence joins TRBV2 and TRBJ2-7; 12 nucleotides align to TRBD2. The germline V gene encodes CDR1 SNHLY and CDR2 FYNNEI. The CDR3 contains 15 residues. V lost 4 bases, J lost 5 bases, and 6 bases stayed unmatched. In DNA, the CDR3 is TGTGCCAGCAGTGGGAGACTAGCGGGAGTCAACGAGCAGTACTTC. This translates into CASSGRLAGVNEQYF.

This clone was recorded a few times. CDR3 in amino acids: CASSEGTTISYEQYF. As DNA, the CDR3 is TGTGCCAGCAGTGAGGGGACGACAATTTCCTACGAGCAGTACTTC. The gene calls are TRBV6-1 and TRBJ2-7; D assignment may be TRBD1 or TRBD2 (5 bases each). The V gene lost 3 bases and the J gene lost 1 base, with 13 bases spanning the gap. The germline V gene has CDR1 MNHNS and CDR2 SASEGT. This CDR3 spans 15 amino acids.

The rearrangement links TRBV4-2 to TRBJ2-1; weak D call: TRBD1 (6 bases). The CDR3 spans 13 residues. Germline V gives CDR1 LGHNA, CDR2 YNFKEQ. Deletions cut 1 base from V and 14 bases from J, with 15 bases between. The CDR3, as DNA: TGTGCCAGCAGCCAAGGGTTCGAGGACAGAAAGTTCTTC. The encoded protein is CASSQGFEDRKFF.

This clone was observed a single time. The CDR3 loop is CASSLRPSGNNEQFF. CDR3 sequence (DNA): TGTGCCAGCAGTTTACGTCCGTCCGGAAACAATGAGCAGTTCTTC. The V gene is TRBV27, the J gene TRBJ2-1; D not resolved. The CDR3 length is 15 residues. V lost 2 bases to trimming and J lost 5 bases, with 13 bases between them. Germline V gene data show CDR1 as MNHEY and CDR2 as SMNVEV (reference sequence).

The V and J genes are TRBV12-5 and TRBJ1-5, with D perhaps TRBD1 (5 bases). V was cut by 5 bases and J by 0 bases, with 11 bases left in between. Germline V gene lookup returns CDR1 LGHNT and CDR2 FRNRAP. The CDR3 length is 15 residues. The DNA for the CDR3 is TGTGCTAGTGGTGAGGGACTGAATAGCAATCAGCCCCAGCATTTT. Protein: CASGEGLNSNQPQHF.